A single sample is the source of the 31 T cell receptor beta chains below, sequenced in a study of cytomegalovirus exposure and HLA in healthy donors. A multiplex PCR was run with 60 Vbeta primers and 13 Jbeta primers. Profiled with immunoSEQ multiplex PCR; TCRdb holds only in-frame clones, not every one. The profile shows approximately 260,000 clones, 80% to 90% of them singletons. What was sequenced was PBMCs. The receptor source for this set is a woman between 40 and 50 years old in good health and CMV-seropositive.

V usage is TRBV23-1 and J usage is TRBJ2-3, with TRBD1 matching over 8 bases. TRBV23-1 is designated an ORF whose function remains uncertain. This CDR3 spans 18 amino acids. V shed 2 bases, J shed 5 bases, and the junction held 15 bases outside the gene matches. The CDR3 loop is CASSQPCCGQGGGDTQYF. The CDR3 region has the DNA TGCGCCAGCAGTCAACCCTGCTGCGGACAGGGCGGAGGAGATACGCAGTATTTT.

The chain joins TRBV6-5 to TRBJ1-3, with TRBD1 matching over 7 bases. Losses at the gene ends were 0 bases for V and 3 bases for J; bases not matched to a gene: 5. CDR3 size: 16 residues. Germline V gene lookup returns CDR1 MNHEY and CDR2 SVGAGI. In DNA, the CDR3 is TGTGCCAGCAGTTACTCTCAGGGACAGAGTGGAAACACCATATATTTT. This encodes CASSYSQGQSGNTIYF.

This clone was counted only a few times. The gene calls are TRBV11-2 and TRBJ1-1; no clear D. V lost 5 bases and J lost 4, with 17 bases in between. The CDR3 has 15 residues. The germline V gene has CDR1 SGHAT and CDR2 FQNNGV. The CDR3 nucleotides read TGTGCCAGCAGCCCATTTGGGTCCTGGGCCACTGAAGCTTTCTTT. Residues: CASSPFGSWATEAFF.

This chain links TRBV9 with TRBJ2-1, with D maybe TRBD1 (6 bases). Germline CDR1 SGDLS, CDR2 YYNGEE. V was clipped by 2 bases and J by 5 bases, with 11 bases between them. The CDR3 runs 14 residues. CDR3 loop: CASSVSGQDNEQFF. CDR3 bases: TGTGCCAGCAGCGTCTCGGGACAAGACAATGAGCAGTTCTTC.

The rearrangement joins TRBV29-1 to TRBJ2-7, with TRBD1 matching 8 bases. This CDR3 is 15 amino acids long. Germline trimming cut 0 bases from V and 2 bases from J; bases unmatched to any gene: 6. CDR1 and CDR2 (germline): SQVTM, ANQGSEA. CDR3 nucleotides: TGCAGCGTTGAAGATCCGGGACAGGTTCCCTACGAGCAGTACTTC. Translated, it gives CSVEDPGQVPYEQYF.

The V and J genes are TRBV27 and TRBJ2-7, with 8 nucleotides matching TRBD2. This CDR3 contains 14 residues. Germline V lookup: CDR1 MNHEY, CDR2 SMNVEV (reference sequence). V gave up 5 bases and J gave up 0 bases; unmatched junction bases: 3. The CDR3 DNA follows: TGTGCCAGCAGTAGGACTAGCTACTCCTACGAGCAGTACTTC. It yields the protein CASSRTSYSYEQYF.

J is TRBJ2-3 and V is TRBV27; 7 bases match TRBD2. Germline CDR1 and CDR2: MNHEY and SMNVEV (reference sequence). This CDR3 is 16 amino acids long. The J segment lost 5 bases and the V segment lost 8 bases, leaving 16 bases of the junction unmatched. The CDR3, as DNA: TGTGCCAGCTACACCGCGGGAGTGGGAAAAGGAGATACGCAGTATTTT. Protein product: CASYTAGVGKGDTQYF.

This CDR3 is CASSQAIQRGNEQFF. The CDR3, as DNA: TGCGCCAGCAGCCAAGCGATCCAAAGAGGCAATGAGCAGTTCTTC. This sequence joins TRBV4-3 and TRBJ2-1; D ambiguous. Trimming took off 1 base at V and 6 bases at J, with 13 bases between the two ends. This CDR3 region has 15 residues. Germline CDR1 LGHNA, CDR2 YSLEER.

This clone has just a few counts. The rearrangement joins TRBV7-3 to TRBJ2-3; 8 bases are a match to TRBD2. This CDR3 is built from 15 residues. The V gene's germline CDR1 is SGHTA and CDR2 FQGTGA. V lost 6 bases and J lost 2; bases outside the gene matches: 7. CDR3 in DNA: TGTGCCAGCAGGGTAACTAGCGGTTACACAGATACGCAGTATTTT. Translated: CASRVTSGYTDTQYF. Together with reference TRBV7-3 and TRBJ2-3, the CDR3 gives the full variable domain: GAGVSQTPSNKVTEKGKYVELRCDPISGHTALYWYRQSLGQGPEFLIYFQGTGAADDSGLPNDRFFAVRPEGSVSTLKIQRTERGDSAVYLCASRVTSGYTDTQYFGPGTRLTVL.

This sequence joins TRBV7-2 and TRBJ1-6; the match to TRBD1 covers 7 bases. The junction had 11 bases not matched to a gene; V was cut back by 5 bases and J by 4 bases. The CDR3 length is 17 residues. The germline CDR1 and CDR2 sequences are SGHTA and FQGNSA. The chain's CDR3 is CASSRDRAPSYNSPLHF. The DNA of the CDR3 is TGTGCCAGCAGCCGCGACAGGGCCCCGTCATATAATTCACCCCTCCACTTT.

The V gene is TRBV28, the J gene TRBJ1-1, with 8 bases that match TRBD1. This CDR3 contains 15 residues. V shed 4 bases and J 6 bases; nucleotides not matched to a gene: 10. Germline CDR1 and CDR2: MDHEN and SYDVKM. The CDR3 loop is CASSSGQGTIAEAFF. In DNA form, the CDR3 reads TGTGCCAGCAGTTCAGGACAGGGTACTATAGCTGAAGCTTTCTTT.

The CDR3 spells CASSMSRDTEAFF. The CDR3, as DNA: TGTGCCAGCTCAATGAGTCGGGACACTGAAGCTTTCTTT. This chain uses TRBV18 with TRBJ1-1; D unclear. Germline CDR1 reads KGHSH; CDR2 reads LQKENI. CDR3 size: 13 residues. V lost 5 bases, J lost 3 bases, and 10 bases lay in between.

V is TRBV6-5 and J is TRBJ2-1, with D uncertain. Germline lookup yields CDR1 MNHEY and CDR2 SVGAGI. The length of the CDR3 is 11 residues. The V gene lost 5 bases and the J gene lost 8 bases, with 7 bases spanning the gap. As DNA, the CDR3 is TGTGCCAGCAGTATAGAGGATGAGCAGTTCTTC. It yields the protein CASSIEDEQFF.

The V gene is TRBV5-4, the J gene TRBJ2-1, with 10 bases matching TRBD2. After removal of 2 bases from V and 9 bases from J, the junction contained 11 bases not matched to a gene. The CDR3 covers 16 residues. Germline lookup yields CDR1 SGHNT and CDR2 YYREEE (reference sequence). Written as DNA, the CDR3 is TGTGCCAGCAGCTTCCCGCAACTAGCGGGACTGGGTGAGCAGTTCTTC. As protein: CASSFPQLAGLGEQFF.

This chain uses TRBV5-1 with TRBJ2-1; TRBD2 matches at 15 bases. This CDR3 contains 16 residues. Per the germline V gene, CDR1 is SGHRS and CDR2 is YFSETQ. The ends lost 0 bases at V and 9 bases at J; junction bases unmatched: 4. The chain's CDR3 is CASSLGTSGRAIEQFF. CDR3 coding DNA: TGCGCCAGCAGCTTGGGGACTAGCGGGAGGGCCATTGAGCAGTTCTTC. The variable domain in full, with the rest retrieved from reference TRBV5-1 and TRBJ2-1, is KAGVTQTPRYLIKTRGQQVTLSCSPISGHRSVSWYQQTPGQGLQFLFEYFSETQRNKGNFPGRFSGRQFSNSRSEMNVSTLELGDSALYLCASSLGTSGRAIEQFFGPGTRLTVL.

Details on this clone: The junction and the germline gene differ at one end; a read error may be behind it. This chain links TRBV2 with TRBJ2-5, with a tentative D call TRBD2 (6 bases). The V gene's germline CDR1 is SNHLY and CDR2 FYNNEI. The CDR3 consists of 14 residues. The CDR3 here is CASSEAGGAGSRDF. In DNA, the CDR3 is TGTGCCAGCAGTGAAGCGGGTGGGGCGGGAAGTCGCGACTTC.

The chain joins TRBV4-2 to TRBJ1-5, with D possibly matching TRBD1 (5 bases). Trimming took 0 bases from V and 11 from J, leaving 17 bases between them. Germline assignment: CDR1 LGHNA and CDR2 YNFKEQ. The CDR3 spans 15 residues. CDR3 in amino acids: CASSQDGGAGQTQHF. CDR3 in DNA: TGTGCCAGCAGCCAAGATGGCGGGGCAGGGCAGACCCAGCATTTT.

This clone was detected once. The chain links TRBV7-3 to TRBJ1-5; D may be TRBD1 (6 bases). The CDR3 consists of 15 residues. V was trimmed by 7 bases and J by 4 bases, leaving 17 bases between them. Germline assignment: CDR1 SGHTA and CDR2 FQGTGA. CDR3 nucleotide sequence: TGTGCCAGCACCGGTAAAACAGGGTGGAATCAGCCCCAGCATTTT. It encodes CASTGKTGWNQPQHF.

The chain couples TRBV5-1 to TRBJ2-1; a possible D gene is TRBD2 (5 bases). Trimming pared 5 bases from V and 8 bases from J, leaving 11 bases between. CDR1 and CDR2 (germline): SGHRS, YFSETQ. This CDR3 contains 12 residues. The CDR3 region is CASRRAGDEQFF. CDR3 nucleotides: TGCGCCAGCAGGAGGGCCGGGGATGAGCAGTTCTTC.

V usage is TRBV21-1 and J usage is TRBJ2-2; the table's D call, TRBD2, has no DNA check behind it. TRBV21-1 is given as a pseudogene. This CDR3 has 17 residues. CDR3 region: CASSKARSGLNTGELFF. The CDR3 DNA is TGTGCCAGCAGCAAAGCGCGAAGCGGGTTGAACACCGGGGAGCTGTTTTTT.

This clone was seen only once. The chain couples TRBV7-9 to TRBJ2-3, with a tentative D call TRBD2 (6 bases). Germline V CDR1 and CDR2: SEHNR, FQNEAQ (reference sequence). The V end lost 3 bases, the J end lost 0 bases, and 10 bases lay between the germline ends. The CDR3 runs to 15 residues. DNA of the CDR3: TGTGCCAGCAGCTTTGTTAGCGGTAGCACAGATACGCAGTATTTT. Translating gives CASSFVSGSTDTQYF.

The J gene is TRBJ1-2, the V gene TRBV5-1; 10 nucleotides align to TRBD1. In germline, CDR1 is SGHRS, CDR2 YFSETQ. The CDR3 is made up of 15 amino acids. Germline trimming cut 0 bases from V and 8 bases from J; bases unmatched to any gene: 7. The CDR3 protein is CASSLAGTGERGYTF. The CDR3 nucleotides read TGCGCCAGCAGCTTGGCCGGGACAGGGGAGAGGGGCTACACCTTC.

In DNA form, the CDR3 reads TGTGCCAGCAGCTTGATACTGTCCGGGACAGGGGGTAACATTCAGTACTTC. Protein: CASSLILSGTGGNIQYF. This chain links TRBV7-9 with TRBJ2-4, with 11 nucleotides matching TRBD1. This CDR3 has 17 amino acids. Trimming removed 3 bases from V and 7 bases from J; junction bases left unmatched: 11. Germline-derived CDR1 and CDR2 are SEHNR and FQNEAQ (reference sequence).

V gene TRBV30 combines with J gene TRBJ1-2; D is perhaps TRBD1 (6 bases). The CDR3 extends over 11 amino acids. The germline V gene encodes CDR1 GTSNPN and CDR2 SVGIG (reference sequence). Trimming shortened V by 7 bases and J by 5 bases, and 11 bases separated the two germline ends. The CDR3 DNA reads TGTGCCTCCAGGACAGCGTATGGCTACACCTTC. As protein: CASRTAYGYTF.

A note on this clone: This sample also contains other DNA sequences that code for the same CDR3. The chain carries TRBV13 and TRBJ2-7; D remains unclear. V shed 6 bases and J shed 0 bases, with 6 bases lying between them. CDR3 size: 12 residues. The germline V gene encodes CDR1 PRHDT and CDR2 FYEKMQ (reference sequence). The CDR3 spells CASSLRSYEQYF. In DNA form, the CDR3 reads TGTGCCAGCAGTCTTCGCTCCTACGAGCAGTACTTC.

The rearrangement links TRBV7-9 to TRBJ2-2; D not resolved. The CDR3 contains 15 residues. Trimming stripped 5 bases from V and 4 bases from J, with 14 bases between. Germline assignment: CDR1 SEHNR and CDR2 FQNEAQ (reference sequence). CDR3: CASSLSPPSTGELFF. CDR3 nucleotide sequence: TGTGCCAGCAGCCTGTCCCCCCCCTCCACCGGGGAGCTGTTTTTT.

This clone was seen more than once but under ten times. V usage is TRBV6-1 and J usage is TRBJ2-7; D gene uncertain. This CDR3 region has 12 residues. V shed 7 bases and J shed 3 bases, with 10 bases lying between them. Germline CDR1 MNHNS, CDR2 SASEGT. CDR3 sequence (DNA): TGTGCCAGCACTCGCGCCAACTACGAGCAGTACTTC. Protein product: CASTRANYEQYF.

V usage is TRBV28 and J usage is TRBJ2-1, with TRBD1 identical over 8 bases. The J segment lost 6 bases and the V segment lost 3 bases, leaving 10 bases of the junction unmatched. Germline V lookup: CDR1 MDHEN, CDR2 SYDVKM. The CDR3 runs 16 residues. CDR3 sequence reads: CASSFPGQGRRNEQFF. The CDR3 DNA reads as TGTGCCAGCAGTTTCCCCGGACAGGGAAGACGCAATGAGCAGTTCTTC.

V usage is TRBV6-5 and J usage is TRBJ2-2; possibly TRBD2 for D (5 bases). V lost 7 bases and J lost 3, with 15 bases in between. The germline V gene has CDR1 MNHEY and CDR2 SVGAGI. CDR3 length: 15 amino acids. DNA for the CDR3: TGTGCCAGCACTACTAGATCACTCTACACCGGGGAGCTGTTTTTT. This sequence encodes CASTTRSLYTGELFF.

The V and J genes are TRBV5-6 and TRBJ1-3; D possibly corresponds to TRBD1 (6 bases). V shed 4 bases and J shed 8 bases, with 13 bases lying between them. From germline, CDR1 is SGHDT and CDR2 YYEEEE. The CDR3 totals 13 residues. CDR3 residues: CASSRRDTDTIYF. The CDR3 nucleotides are TGTGCCAGCAGCCGTCGGGACACTGACACCATATATTTT.

This clone was observed once. The chain employs TRBV7-3 and TRBJ2-2, with 8 bases aligning to TRBD2. This CDR3 contains 16 residues. Germline V gives CDR1 SGHTA, CDR2 FQGTGA. With 4 bases clipped from V and 0 bases from J, the junction kept 4 bases outside the gene matches. CDR3 sequence: CASSSSGFANTGELFF. The CDR3 coding sequence is TGTGCCAGCAGCTCTAGCGGGTTCGCGAACACCGGGGAGCTGTTTTTT.